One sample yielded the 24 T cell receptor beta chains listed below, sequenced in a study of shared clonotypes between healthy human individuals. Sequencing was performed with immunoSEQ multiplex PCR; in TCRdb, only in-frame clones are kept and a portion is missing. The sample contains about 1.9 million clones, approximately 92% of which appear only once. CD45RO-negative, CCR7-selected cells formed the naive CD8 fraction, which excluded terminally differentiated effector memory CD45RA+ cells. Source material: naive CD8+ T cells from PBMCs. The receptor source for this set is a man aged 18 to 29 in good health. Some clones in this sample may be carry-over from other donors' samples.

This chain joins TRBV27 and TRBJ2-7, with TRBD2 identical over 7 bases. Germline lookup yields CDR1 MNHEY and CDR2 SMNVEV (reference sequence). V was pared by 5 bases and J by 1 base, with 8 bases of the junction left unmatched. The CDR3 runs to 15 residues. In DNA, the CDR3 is TGTGCCAGCAGTCCACAAGCGGGGTGGTCCTACGAGCAGTACTTC. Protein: CASSPQAGWSYEQYF.

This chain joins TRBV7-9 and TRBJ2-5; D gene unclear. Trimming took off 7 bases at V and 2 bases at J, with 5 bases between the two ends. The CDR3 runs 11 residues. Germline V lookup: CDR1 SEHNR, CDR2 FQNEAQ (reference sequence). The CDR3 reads CASKGQETQYF. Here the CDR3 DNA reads TGTGCCAGCAAAGGACAAGAGACCCAGTACTTC.

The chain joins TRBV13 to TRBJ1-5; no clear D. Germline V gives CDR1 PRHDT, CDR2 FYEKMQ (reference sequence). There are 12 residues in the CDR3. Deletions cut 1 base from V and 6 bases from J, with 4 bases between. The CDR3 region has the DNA TGTGCCAGCAGCTTAGCGGCTCAGCCCCAGCATTTT. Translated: CASSLAAQPQHF.

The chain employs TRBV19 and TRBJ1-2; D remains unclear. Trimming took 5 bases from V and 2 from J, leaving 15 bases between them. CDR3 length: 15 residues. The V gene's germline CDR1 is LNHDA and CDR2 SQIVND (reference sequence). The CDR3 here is CASSAGWHLNYGYTF. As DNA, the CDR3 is TGTGCCAGTAGTGCTGGATGGCATTTAAACTATGGCTACACCTTC.

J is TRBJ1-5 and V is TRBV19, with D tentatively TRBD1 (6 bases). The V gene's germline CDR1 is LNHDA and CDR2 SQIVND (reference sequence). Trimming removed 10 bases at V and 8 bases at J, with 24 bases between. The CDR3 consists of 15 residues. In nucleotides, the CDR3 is TGTGCCACCTCAATCCCGGGGGGGGCGCGTAAGCCCCAGCATTTT. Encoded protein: CATSIPGGARKPQHF.

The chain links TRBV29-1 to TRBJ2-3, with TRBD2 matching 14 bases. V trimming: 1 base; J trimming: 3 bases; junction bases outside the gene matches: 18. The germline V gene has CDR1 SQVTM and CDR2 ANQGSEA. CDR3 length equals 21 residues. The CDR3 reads CSVEVPVGTSGRRMRTDTQYF. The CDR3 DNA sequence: TGCAGCGTTGAAGTCCCGGTAGGGACTAGCGGGAGAAGGATGAGGACAGATACGCAGTATTTT.

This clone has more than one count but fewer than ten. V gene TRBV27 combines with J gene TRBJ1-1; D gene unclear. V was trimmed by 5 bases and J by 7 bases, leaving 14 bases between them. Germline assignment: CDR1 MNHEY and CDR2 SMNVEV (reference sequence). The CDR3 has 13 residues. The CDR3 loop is CASSPIAFGEAFF. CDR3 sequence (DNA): TGTGCCAGCAGTCCCATTGCGTTCGGTGAAGCTTTCTTT.

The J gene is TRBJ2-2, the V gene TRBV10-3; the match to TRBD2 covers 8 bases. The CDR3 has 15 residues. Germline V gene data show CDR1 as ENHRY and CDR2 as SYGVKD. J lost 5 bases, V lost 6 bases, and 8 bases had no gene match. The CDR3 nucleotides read TGTGCCATCAGCGTAAGCGGGAGAGATACCGGGGAGCTGTTTTTT. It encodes CAISVSGRDTGELFF.

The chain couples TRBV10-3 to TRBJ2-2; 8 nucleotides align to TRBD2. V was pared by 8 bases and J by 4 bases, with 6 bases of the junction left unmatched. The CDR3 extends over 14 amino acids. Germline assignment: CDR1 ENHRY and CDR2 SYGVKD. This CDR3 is CAISSSGVTGELFF. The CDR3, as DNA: TGTGCCATCTCGAGTAGCGGGGTCACCGGGGAGCTGTTTTTT.

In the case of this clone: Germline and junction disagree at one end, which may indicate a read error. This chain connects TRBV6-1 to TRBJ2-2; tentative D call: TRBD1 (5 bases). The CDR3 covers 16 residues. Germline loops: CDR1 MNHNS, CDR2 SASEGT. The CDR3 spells CASREGVGANTGELFF. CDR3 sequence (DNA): TGTGCCAGCAGGGAAGGGGTAGGGGCGAACACCGGGGAGCTGTTTTTT.

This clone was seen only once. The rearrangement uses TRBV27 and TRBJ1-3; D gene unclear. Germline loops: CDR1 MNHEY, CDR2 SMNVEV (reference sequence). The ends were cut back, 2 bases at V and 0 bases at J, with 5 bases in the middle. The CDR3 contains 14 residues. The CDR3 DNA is TGTGCCAGCAGTTTAAGGACCTCTGGAAACACCATATATTTT. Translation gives CASSLRTSGNTIYF.

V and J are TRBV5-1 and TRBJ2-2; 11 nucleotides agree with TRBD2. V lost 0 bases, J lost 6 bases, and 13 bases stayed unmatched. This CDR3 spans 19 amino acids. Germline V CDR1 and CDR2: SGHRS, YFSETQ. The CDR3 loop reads CASSLETSGSGFRAGELFF. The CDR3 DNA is TGCGCCAGCAGCTTGGAAACTAGCGGGAGTGGATTTAGGGCCGGGGAGCTGTTTTTT.

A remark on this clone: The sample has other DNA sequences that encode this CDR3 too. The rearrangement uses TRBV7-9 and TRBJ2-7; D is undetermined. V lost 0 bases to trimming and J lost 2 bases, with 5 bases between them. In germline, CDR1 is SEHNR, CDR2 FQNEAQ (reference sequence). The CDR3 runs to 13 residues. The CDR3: CASSLAGTYEQYF. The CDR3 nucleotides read TGTGCCAGCAGCTTAGCAGGGACCTACGAGCAGTACTTC. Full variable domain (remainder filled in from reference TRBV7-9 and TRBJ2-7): DTGVSQNPRHKITKRGQNVTFRCDPISEHNRLYWYRQTLGQGPEFLTYFQNEAQLEKSRLLSDRFSAERPKGSFSTLEIQRTEQGDSAMYLCASSLAGTYEQYFGPGTRLTVT.

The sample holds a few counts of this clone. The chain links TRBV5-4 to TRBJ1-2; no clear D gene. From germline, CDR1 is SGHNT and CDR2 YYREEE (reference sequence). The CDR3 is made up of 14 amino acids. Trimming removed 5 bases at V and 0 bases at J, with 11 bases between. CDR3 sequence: CASRSYTTNYGYTF. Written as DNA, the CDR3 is TGTGCCAGCAGGTCTTACACTACTAACTATGGCTACACCTTC. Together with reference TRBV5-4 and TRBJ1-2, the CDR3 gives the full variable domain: ETGVTQSPTHLIKTRGQQVTLRCSSQSGHNTVSWYQQALGQGPQFIFQYYREEENGRGNFPPRFSGLQFPNYSSELNVNALELDDSALYLCASRSYTTNYGYTFGSGTRLTVV.

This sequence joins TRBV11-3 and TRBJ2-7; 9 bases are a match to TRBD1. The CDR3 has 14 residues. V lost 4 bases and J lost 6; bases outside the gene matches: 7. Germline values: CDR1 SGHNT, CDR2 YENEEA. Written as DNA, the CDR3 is TGTGCCAGCAGCTCCCGGGACAGGGCCCTCGAGCAGTACTTC. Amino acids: CASSSRDRALEQYF.

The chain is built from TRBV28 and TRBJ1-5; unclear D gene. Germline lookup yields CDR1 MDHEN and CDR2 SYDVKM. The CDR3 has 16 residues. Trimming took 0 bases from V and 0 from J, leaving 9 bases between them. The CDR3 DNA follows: TGTGCCAGCAGTTTATGGGGTTCGGGTAGCAATCAGCCCCAGCATTTT. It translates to CASSLWGSGSNQPQHF.

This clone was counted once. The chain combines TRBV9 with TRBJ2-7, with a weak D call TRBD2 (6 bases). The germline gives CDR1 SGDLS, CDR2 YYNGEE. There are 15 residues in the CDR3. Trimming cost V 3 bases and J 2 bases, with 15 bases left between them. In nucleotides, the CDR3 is TGTGCCAGCAGCGCAGGACTAACGACCACCTACGAGCAGTACTTC. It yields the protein CASSAGLTTTYEQYF.

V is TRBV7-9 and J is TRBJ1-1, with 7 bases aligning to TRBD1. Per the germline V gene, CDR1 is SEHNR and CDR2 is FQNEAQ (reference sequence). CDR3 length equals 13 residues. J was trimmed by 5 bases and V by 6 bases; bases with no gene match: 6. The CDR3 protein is CASRKTGITEAFF. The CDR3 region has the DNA TGTGCCAGCAGAAAGACAGGGATTACTGAAGCTTTCTTT.

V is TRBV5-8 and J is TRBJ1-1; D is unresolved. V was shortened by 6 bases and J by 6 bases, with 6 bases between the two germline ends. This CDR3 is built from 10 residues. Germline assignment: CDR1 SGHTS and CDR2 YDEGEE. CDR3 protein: CASIDSEAFF. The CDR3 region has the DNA TGTGCCAGCATTGATTCTGAAGCTTTCTTT.

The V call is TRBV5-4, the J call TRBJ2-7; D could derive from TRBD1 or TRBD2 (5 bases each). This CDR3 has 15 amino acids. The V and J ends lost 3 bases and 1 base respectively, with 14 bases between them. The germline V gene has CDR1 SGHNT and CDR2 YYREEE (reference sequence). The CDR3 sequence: CASSWGTAPSYEQYF. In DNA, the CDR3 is TGTGCCAGCAGCTGGGGGACGGCCCCATCCTACGAGCAGTACTTC.

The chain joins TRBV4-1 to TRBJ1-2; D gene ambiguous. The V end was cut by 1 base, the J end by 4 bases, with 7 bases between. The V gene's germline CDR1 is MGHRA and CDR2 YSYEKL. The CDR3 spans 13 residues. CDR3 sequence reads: CASSQARVYGYTF. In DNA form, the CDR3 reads TGCGCCAGCAGCCAAGCACGTGTCTATGGCTACACCTTC.

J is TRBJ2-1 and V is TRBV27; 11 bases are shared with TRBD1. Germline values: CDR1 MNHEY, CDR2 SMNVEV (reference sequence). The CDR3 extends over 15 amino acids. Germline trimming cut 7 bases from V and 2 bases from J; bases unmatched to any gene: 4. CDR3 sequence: CASKEGQGAYNEQFF. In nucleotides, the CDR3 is TGTGCCAGCAAGGAGGGACAGGGGGCCTACAATGAGCAGTTCTTC.

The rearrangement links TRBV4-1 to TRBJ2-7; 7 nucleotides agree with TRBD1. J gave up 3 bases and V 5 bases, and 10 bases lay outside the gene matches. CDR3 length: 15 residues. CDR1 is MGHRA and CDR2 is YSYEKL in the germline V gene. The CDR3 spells CASSNHRGSSYEQYF. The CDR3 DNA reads TGCGCCAGCAGCAACCACAGGGGTTCAAGCTACGAGCAGTACTTC.

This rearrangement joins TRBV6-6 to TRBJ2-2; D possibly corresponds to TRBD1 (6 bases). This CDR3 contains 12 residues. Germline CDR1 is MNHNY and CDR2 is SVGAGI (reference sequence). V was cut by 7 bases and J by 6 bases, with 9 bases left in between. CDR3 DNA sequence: TGTGCCAGCAATTGGGGGCCCGGGGAGCTGTTTTTT. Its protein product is CASNWGPGELFF.